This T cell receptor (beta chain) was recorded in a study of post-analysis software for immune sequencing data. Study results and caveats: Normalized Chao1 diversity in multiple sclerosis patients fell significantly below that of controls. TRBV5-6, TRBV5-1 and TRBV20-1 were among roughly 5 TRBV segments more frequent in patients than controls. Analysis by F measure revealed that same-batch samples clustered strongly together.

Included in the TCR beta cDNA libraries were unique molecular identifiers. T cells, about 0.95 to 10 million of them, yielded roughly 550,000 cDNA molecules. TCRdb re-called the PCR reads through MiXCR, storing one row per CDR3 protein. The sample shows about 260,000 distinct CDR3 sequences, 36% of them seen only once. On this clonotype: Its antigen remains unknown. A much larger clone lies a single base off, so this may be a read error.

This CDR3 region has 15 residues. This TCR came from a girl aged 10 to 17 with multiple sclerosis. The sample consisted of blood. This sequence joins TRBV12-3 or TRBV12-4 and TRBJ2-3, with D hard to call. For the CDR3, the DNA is TGTGCCAACAGTTACCTTATAGGGCCCACAGATACGCAGTATTTT. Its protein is CANSYLIGPTDTQYF.